This TCR beta chain was profiled in a study of blood T cells in healthy people across ages. Turning to the study itself: Template-switching capture recovered about one barcoded beta molecule per two T cells.

Primed by a sample-barcoded 5' primer and a J-beta primer mix, a second PCR proceeded for 7 to 11 cycles. A single record per CDR3 protein comes from TCRdb applying MiXCR to the 5' RACE reads. Of 650,000 to 700,000 distinct CDR3 sequences listed, roughly 30% were seen once; the top ten hold 15% to 19%. This CDR3 spans 12 amino acids. Between the trimmed V and J ends, which lost 4 bases and 5 bases, there was a span of 11 bases. Germline assignment: CDR1 DFQATT and CDR2 SNEGSKA (reference sequence). PBMCs numbering at least 6.5 million were isolated per sample. Study findings and constraints: Naive T cell percentage by flow cytometry tracked strongly with beta diversity.

This clonotype was observed at least ten times. The antigen remains unidentified. J is TRBJ2-5 and V is TRBV20-1; possibly TRBD1 for D (5 bases). The sequence was collected from an elderly woman in good health. Sequencing was performed on blood. The CDR3 DNA is TGCAGTGCTACAAGGGGTCGGGAGACCCAGTACTTC. Its translation is CSATRGRETQYF.